What follows are 5 T cell receptor beta chains derived from one specimen sequenced in a study of control samples from healthy donors and cancer patients (dated by TCRdb to between 2020 and 2021). Receptor libraries were prepared by the immunoSEQ multiplex PCR assay. TCRdb retrieved this table from immuneACCESS and kept in-frame rearrangements only. Not all clones are present; in checked studies, unresolved V genes account for under half, and no reason is known for the remainder. This sample lists 70,000 or so clones; roughly 94% were detected once. 6.2% of the sample belongs to the ten largest clones. The specimen was blood. Receptors were obtained from a woman in her 40s in good health.

This chain joins TRBV6-5 and TRBJ1-3; D unclear. CDR3 length equals 16 residues. V was trimmed by 0 bases and J by 0 bases, leaving 9 bases between them. The germline V gene has CDR1 MNHEY and CDR2 SVGAGI. As DNA, the CDR3 is TGTGCCAGCAGTTACTCGCGCGGTAGCTCTGGAAACACCATATATTTT. This sequence encodes CASSYSRGSSGNTIYF.

The V and J genes are TRBV19 and TRBJ2-3; 8 nucleotides agree with TRBD2. Germline V CDR1 and CDR2: LNHDA, SQIVND (reference sequence). The ends lost 4 bases at V and 2 bases at J; junction bases unmatched: 5. The CDR3 extends over 15 amino acids. Written as DNA, the CDR3 is TGTGCCAGTAGTACTATAGCGGGGACCACAGATACGCAGTATTTT. Amino acid sequence: CASSTIAGTTDTQYF.

The V and J genes are TRBV27 and TRBJ2-2, with a weak D call TRBD2 (7 bases). V was pared by 7 bases and J by 0 bases, with 12 bases between. CDR1 and CDR2 from the germline V gene are MNHEY and SMNVEV (reference sequence). The CDR3 is 15 amino acids. CDR3 amino acids: CASTRGDTNTGELFF. CDR3 bases: TGTGCCAGCACTCGGGGGGACACGAACACCGGGGAGCTGTTTTTT.

The chain couples TRBV6-5 to TRBJ1-1, with D uncertain. The CDR3 runs to 15 residues. The germline CDR1 and CDR2 sequences are MNHEY and SVGAGI. With 6 bases removed from V and 1 base from J, the gap between germline ends came to 15 bases. CDR3 bases: TGTGCCAGCAGCAAGACCTCGATCGGGAACACTGAAGCTTTCTTT. Translation: CASSKTSIGNTEAFF.

V and J are TRBV10-3 and TRBJ2-3, with D tentatively TRBD2 (5 bases). V was clipped by 4 bases and J by 3 bases, with 11 bases between them. CDR1 ENHRY and CDR2 SYGVKD come from the germline V gene. CDR3 length: 14 residues. The CDR3 nucleotides are TGTGCCATCAGTGTCGAGGGAGTAACAGATACGCAGTATTTT. This translates into CAISVEGVTDTQYF.